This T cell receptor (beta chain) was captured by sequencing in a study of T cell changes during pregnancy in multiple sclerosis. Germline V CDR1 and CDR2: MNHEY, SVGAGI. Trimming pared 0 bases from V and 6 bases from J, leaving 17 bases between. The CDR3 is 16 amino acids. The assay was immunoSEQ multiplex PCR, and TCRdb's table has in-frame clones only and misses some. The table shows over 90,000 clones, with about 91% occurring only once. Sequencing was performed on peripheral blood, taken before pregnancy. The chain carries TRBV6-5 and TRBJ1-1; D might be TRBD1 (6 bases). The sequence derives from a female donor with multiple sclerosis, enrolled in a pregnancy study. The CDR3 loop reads CASSYSSLGGRSEAFF. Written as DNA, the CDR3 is TGTGCCAGCAGTTACTCGTCCTTGGGGGGGCGGTCTGAAGCTTTCTTT.